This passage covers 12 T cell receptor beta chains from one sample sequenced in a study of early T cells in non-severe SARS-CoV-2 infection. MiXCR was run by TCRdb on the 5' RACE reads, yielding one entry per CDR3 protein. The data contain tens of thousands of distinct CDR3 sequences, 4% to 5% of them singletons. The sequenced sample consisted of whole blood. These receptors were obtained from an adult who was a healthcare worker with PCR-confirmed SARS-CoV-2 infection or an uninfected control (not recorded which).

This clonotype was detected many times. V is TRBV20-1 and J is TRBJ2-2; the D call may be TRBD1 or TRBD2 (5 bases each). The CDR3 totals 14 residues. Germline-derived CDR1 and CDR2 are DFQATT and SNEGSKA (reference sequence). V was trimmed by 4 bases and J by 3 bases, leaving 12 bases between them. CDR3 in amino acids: CSAKTVGDTGELFF. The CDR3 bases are TGCAGTGCTAAGACAGTCGGGGACACCGGGGAGCTGTTTTTT.

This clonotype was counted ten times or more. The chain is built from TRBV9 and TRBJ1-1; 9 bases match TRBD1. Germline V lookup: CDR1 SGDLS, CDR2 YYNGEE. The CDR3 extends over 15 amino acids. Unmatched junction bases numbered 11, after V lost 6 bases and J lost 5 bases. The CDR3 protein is CASTKGQGIITEAFF. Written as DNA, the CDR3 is TGTGCCAGCACCAAAGGACAGGGGATAATTACTGAAGCTTTCTTT. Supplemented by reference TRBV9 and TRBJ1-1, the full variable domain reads DSGVTQTPKHLITATGQRVTLRCSPRSGDLSVYWYQQSLDQGLQFLIQYYNGEERAKGNILERFSAQQFPDLHSELNLSSLELGDSALYFCASTKGQGIITEAFFGQGTRLTVV.

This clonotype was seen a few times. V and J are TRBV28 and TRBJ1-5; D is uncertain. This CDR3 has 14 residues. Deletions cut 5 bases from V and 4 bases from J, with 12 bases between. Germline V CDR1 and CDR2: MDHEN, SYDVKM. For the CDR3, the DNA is TGTGCCAGCAGTCCCCTGGGCCCTAATCAGCCCCAGCATTTT. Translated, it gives CASSPLGPNQPQHF.

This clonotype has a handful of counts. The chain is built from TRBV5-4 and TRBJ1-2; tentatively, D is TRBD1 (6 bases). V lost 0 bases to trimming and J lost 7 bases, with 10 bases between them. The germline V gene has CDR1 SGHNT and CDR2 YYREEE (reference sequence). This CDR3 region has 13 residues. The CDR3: CASSLGGGTGYTF. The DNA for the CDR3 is TGTGCCAGCAGCTTGGGCGGGGGCACTGGCTACACCTTC.

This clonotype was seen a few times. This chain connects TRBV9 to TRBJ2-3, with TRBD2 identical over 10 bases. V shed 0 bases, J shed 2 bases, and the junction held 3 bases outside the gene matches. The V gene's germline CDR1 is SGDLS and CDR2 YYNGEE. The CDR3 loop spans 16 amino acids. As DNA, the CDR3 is TGTGCCAGCAGCGTAGTAGCGGGGGGTTACACAGATACGCAGTATTTT. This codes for CASSVVAGGYTDTQYF.

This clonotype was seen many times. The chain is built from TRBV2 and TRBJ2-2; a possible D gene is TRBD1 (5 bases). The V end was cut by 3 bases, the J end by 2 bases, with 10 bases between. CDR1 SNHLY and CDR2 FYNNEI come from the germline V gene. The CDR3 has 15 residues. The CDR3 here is CASSDRQGNTGELFF. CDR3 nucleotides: TGTGCCAGCAGTGATAGGCAGGGTAACACCGGGGAGCTGTTTTTT.

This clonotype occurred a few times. In DNA form, the CDR3 reads TGTGCCAGCTCACCACCGGACCCCCTAGAAACCCAGTACTTC. Translating gives CASSPPDPLETQYF. The J gene is TRBJ2-5, the V gene TRBV18; D is ambiguous. The CDR3 has 14 residues. Deletions cut 0 bases from V and 8 bases from J, with 13 bases between. Germline V gene sequence: CDR1 KGHSH, CDR2 LQKENI.

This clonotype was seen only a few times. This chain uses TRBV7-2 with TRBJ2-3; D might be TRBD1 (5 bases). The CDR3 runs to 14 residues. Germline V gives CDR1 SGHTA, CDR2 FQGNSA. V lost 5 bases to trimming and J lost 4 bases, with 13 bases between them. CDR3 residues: CASSLGPGPDTQYF. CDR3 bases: TGTGCCAGCAGCCTAGGGCCAGGGCCAGATACGCAGTATTTT.

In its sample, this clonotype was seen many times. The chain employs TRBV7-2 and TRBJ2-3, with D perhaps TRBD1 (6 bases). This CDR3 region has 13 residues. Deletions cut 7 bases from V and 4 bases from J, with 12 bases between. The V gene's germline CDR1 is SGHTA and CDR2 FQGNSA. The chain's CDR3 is CASMGANADTQYF. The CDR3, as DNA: TGTGCCAGCATGGGGGCCAACGCAGATACGCAGTATTTT.

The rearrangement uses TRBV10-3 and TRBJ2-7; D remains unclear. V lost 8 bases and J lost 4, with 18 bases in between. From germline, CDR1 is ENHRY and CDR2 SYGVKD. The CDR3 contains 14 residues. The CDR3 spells CAIANKRKEYEQYF. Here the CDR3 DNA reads TGTGCCATCGCCAACAAAAGGAAAGAATACGAGCAGTACTTC.

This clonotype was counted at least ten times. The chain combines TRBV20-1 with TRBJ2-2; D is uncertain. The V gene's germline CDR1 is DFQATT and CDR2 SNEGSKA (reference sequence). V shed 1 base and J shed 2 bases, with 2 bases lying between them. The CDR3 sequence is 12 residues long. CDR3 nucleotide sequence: TGCAGTGCTAGAGTAAACACCGGGGAGCTGTTTTTT. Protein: CSARVNTGELFF.

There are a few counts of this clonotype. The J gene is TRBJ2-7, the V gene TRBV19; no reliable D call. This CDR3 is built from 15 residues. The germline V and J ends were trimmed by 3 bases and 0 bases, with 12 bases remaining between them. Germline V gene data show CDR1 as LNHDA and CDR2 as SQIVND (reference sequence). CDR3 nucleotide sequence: TGTGCCAGTAGTATTTCGACACAAAACTCCTACGAGCAGTACTTC. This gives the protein CASSISTQNSYEQYF.